This TCR beta chain was captured by sequencing in a study of CD8 T cells in Susac syndrome. The RNA input was about 0.5 to 1 ug, and it was reverse transcribed with random hexamers. Each CDR3 protein is one row after TCRdb ran MiXCR on the immunoSEQ multiplex PCR reads. The sample holds 140,000 to 150,000 distinct CDR3 sequences; approximately 95% are singletons and the top ten take 0.11%. The CDR3 has 13 amino acids. V gave up 4 bases and J gave up 2 bases, with 9 bases separating them. Per germline, CDR1 SQVTM and CDR2 ANQGSEA. Sequencing was done on a sample of CD4+ T cells from PBMCs. This TCR derives from a human donor with multiple sclerosis. V gene TRBV29-1 combines with J gene TRBJ1-5; a possible D gene is TRBD1 (5 bases). The CDR3 loop reads CSVVWDCNQPQHF. The CDR3 region has the DNA TGCAGCGTTGTCTGGGACTGCAATCAGCCCCAGCATTTT.